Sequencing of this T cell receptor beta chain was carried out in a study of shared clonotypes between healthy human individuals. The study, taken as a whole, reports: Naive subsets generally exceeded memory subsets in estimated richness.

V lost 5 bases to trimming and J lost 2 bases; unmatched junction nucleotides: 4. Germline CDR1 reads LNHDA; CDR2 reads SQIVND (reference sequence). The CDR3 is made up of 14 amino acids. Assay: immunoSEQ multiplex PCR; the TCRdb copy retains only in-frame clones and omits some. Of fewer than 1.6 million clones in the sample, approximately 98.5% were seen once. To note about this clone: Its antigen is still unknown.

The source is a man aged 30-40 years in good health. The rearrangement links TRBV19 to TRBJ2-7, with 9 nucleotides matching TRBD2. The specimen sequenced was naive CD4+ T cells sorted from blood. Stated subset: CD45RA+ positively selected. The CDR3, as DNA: TGTGCCAGTAGTTTGAGCGGGAGGACCTACGAGCAGTACTTC. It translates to CASSLSGRTYEQYF.